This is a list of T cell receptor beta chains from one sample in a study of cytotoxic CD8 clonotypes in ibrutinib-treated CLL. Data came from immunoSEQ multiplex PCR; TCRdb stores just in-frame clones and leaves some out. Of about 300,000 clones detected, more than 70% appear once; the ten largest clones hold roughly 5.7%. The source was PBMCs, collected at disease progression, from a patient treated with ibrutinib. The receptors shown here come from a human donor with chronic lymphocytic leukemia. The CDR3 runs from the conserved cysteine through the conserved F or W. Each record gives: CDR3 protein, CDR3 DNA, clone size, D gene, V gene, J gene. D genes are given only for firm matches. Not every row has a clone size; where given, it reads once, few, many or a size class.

CASREPLSRAGRSEAFF	TGTGCCAGCAGAGAACCCCTCTCCAGGGCAGGAAGGAGTGAAGCTTTCTTT	-	-	TRBV2	TRBJ1-1
CSVVPGGTDTQYF	TGCAGCGTTGTTCCAGGAGGCACAGATACGCAGTATTTT	-	-	TRBV29-1	TRBJ2-3
CASSLVPGGEGVVKLFF	TGTGCCAGCAGCTTAGTCCCCGGCGGGGAGGGAGTAGTAAAACTGTTTTTT	-	-	TRBV11-2	TRBJ1-4
CAISGGAGEGPIDTQYF	TGTGCCATCAGCGGGGGGGCGGGAGAAGGCCCAATAGATACGCAGTATTTT	-	TRBD2	TRBV10-3	TRBJ2-3
CASSQADTNTEAFF	TGCGCCAGCAGCCAAGCCGACACGAACACTGAAGCTTTCTTT	-	-	TRBV4-1	TRBJ1-1
CASSLDDATQYF	TGTGCCAGCAGCTTGGACGACGCAACGCAGTATTTT	-	-	TRBV7-9	TRBJ2-3
CASSELGYSYEKLFF	TGCGCCAGCAGTGAGTTAGGGTACTCTTATGAAAAACTGTTTTTT	once	-	TRBV10-2	TRBJ1-4
CASSRLGGAGANVLTF	TGTGCCAGCAGCCGGTTGGGGGGCGCTGGGGCCAACGTCCTGACTTTC	-	-	TRBV5-4	TRBJ2-6
CASSFPDSYGYTF	TGTGCCAGCAGCTTCCCAGACAGCTATGGCTACACCTTC	-	-	TRBV5-4	TRBJ1-2
CASSPVPGLEVYF	TGTGCCAGCTCACCCGTCCCGGGACTAGAGGTGTATTTT	-	TRBD2	TRBV18	TRBJ2-3
CASGLVPGSEQFF	TGTGCTAGTGGTTTGGTACCAGGGAGTGAGCAGTTCTTC	-	-	TRBV12-5	TRBJ2-1
CASSPGEAGELFF	TGTGCCAGCTCACCTGGGGAGGCCGGGGAGCTGTTTTTT	few	-	TRBV18	TRBJ2-2
CASSVEPLGETQYF	TGTGCCAGCAGTGTCGAACCCCTCGGGGAGACCCAGTACTTC	few	-	TRBV9	TRBJ2-5
CASSGRGGEADTQYF	TGCGCCAGCAGCGGACGAGGCGGGGAGGCAGATACGCAGTATTTT	-	-	TRBV10-2	TRBJ2-3
CASSLAPGLGTEAFF	TGTGCCAGCAGCTTAGCGCCGGGGCTGGGCACTGAAGCTTTCTTT	few	-	TRBV7-8	TRBJ1-1
CASGQRQENTEAFF	TGTGCTAGTGGTCAACGACAGGAGAACACTGAAGCTTTCTTT	-	-	TRBV12-5	TRBJ1-1
CASSWGTVSYEQYF	TGTGCCAGCAGTTGGGGGACAGTCTCCTACGAGCAGTACTTC	-	TRBD1	TRBV28	TRBJ2-7
CASSLRGTGDETQYF	TGTGCCAGCAGCTTAAGAGGGACAGGGGACGAGACCCAGTACTTC	-	TRBD1	TRBV7-3	TRBJ2-5
CASSFALRGLDTEAFF	TGTGCCAGCAGCTTCGCCCTTAGGGGGCTGGACACTGAAGCTTTCTTT	-	TRBD1	TRBV7-9	TRBJ1-1